What follows are 20 T cell receptor beta chains derived from one specimen sequenced in a study of vaccination effects on CD4 cells after COVID-19. Subsequent to less than 13 days of culture, CD4+ T cells were isolated. Sequencing used immunoSEQ multiplex PCR; TCRdb keeps in-frame clones, though not all of them. The data contain tens of thousands of clones, roughly 80% of them singletons. The antigens for these receptors are not known. Sequenced here: CD4+ T cells from PBMCs cultured without peptide, sampled before COVID-19 vaccination. All receptors derive from a human donor who received a COVID-19 vaccine.

This clone was picked up a small number of times. The CDR3 reads CASSEKGSQPQHF. CDR3 coding DNA: TGCGCCAGCAGTGAAAAGGGGAGCCAGCCCCAGCATTTT. The rearrangement uses TRBV10-1 and TRBJ1-5; D is possibly TRBD1 (5 bases). The CDR3 totals 13 residues. Trimming left V 3 bases short and J 7 bases short, with 10 bases between. Looked up from germline, CDR1 is WNHNN and CDR2 is SYGVQD (reference sequence).

The gene calls are TRBV19 and TRBJ1-5; D gene uncertain. This CDR3 region has 15 residues. The germline V gene encodes CDR1 LNHDA and CDR2 SQIVND (reference sequence). V lost 1 base to trimming and J lost 6 bases, with 13 bases between them. CDR3 in DNA: TGTGCCAGTAGTATAGCCGGGGTGATCAGTCAGCCCCAGCATTTT. It translates to CASSIAGVISQPQHF.

V is TRBV7-2 and J is TRBJ2-2, with 7 bases matching TRBD2. Per germline, CDR1 SGHTA and CDR2 FQGNSA. After removal of 5 bases from V and 1 base from J, the junction contained 7 bases not matched to a gene. CDR3 length: 16 amino acids. The CDR3 DNA is TGTGCCAGCAGCCCCGTGAGCGGGGTGAACACCGGGGAGCTGTTTTTT. It translates to CASSPVSGVNTGELFF.

This chain uses TRBV5-1 with TRBJ1-4, with D perhaps TRBD1 (6 bases). The CDR3 sequence is 16 residues long. Looked up from germline, CDR1 is SGHRS and CDR2 is YFSETQ. V lost 0 bases to trimming and J lost 3 bases, with 12 bases between them. The CDR3 spells CASSLASGGSNEKLFF. The DNA for the CDR3 is TGCGCCAGCAGCTTGGCCTCTGGGGGCTCTAATGAAAAACTGTTTTTT.

CDR3 region: CASSPPGQSYEQYV. CDR3 bases: TGTGCCAGCAGTCCCCCTGGTCAGTCCTACGAGCAGTACGTC. The J gene is TRBJ2-7, the V gene TRBV28; D uncertain. The CDR3 spans 14 residues. Trimming left V 5 bases short and J 1 base short, with 12 bases between. Germline V lookup: CDR1 MDHEN, CDR2 SYDVKM.

The rearrangement links TRBV13 to TRBJ2-3; 12 nucleotides align to TRBD2. This CDR3 contains 15 residues. Germline CDR1 is PRHDT and CDR2 is FYEKMQ (reference sequence). J was trimmed by 5 bases and V by 5 bases; bases with no gene match: 5. The CDR3 spells CASSPWTSGEDTQYF. The CDR3 nucleotides are TGTGCCAGCAGCCCCTGGACTAGCGGGGAAGATACGCAGTATTTT.

The genes are TRBV7-9 and TRBJ1-1, with D possibly matching TRBD1 (5 bases). Germline V gene data show CDR1 as SEHNR and CDR2 as FQNEAQ (reference sequence). CDR3 length: 13 residues. Trimming took off 5 bases at V and 6 bases at J, with 13 bases between the two ends. The CDR3 DNA follows: TGTGCCAGCAGCAGCCGACAGCCCCCTGAAGCTTTCTTT. This codes for CASSSRQPPEAFF.

This clone has more than one count but fewer than ten. The gene calls are TRBV27 and TRBJ1-6, with D maybe TRBD1 (5 bases). Trimming cost V 10 bases and J 4 bases, with 17 bases left between them. Germline V lookup: CDR1 MNHEY, CDR2 SMNVEV (reference sequence). The length of the CDR3 is 15 residues. CDR3 nucleotide sequence: TGTGCCACCCTACCGACAGTAGGGTATAATTCACCCCTCCACTTT. As protein: CATLPTVGYNSPLHF.

The chain has TRBV30 and TRBJ2-4; possible D gene TRBD2, 5 bases. The CDR3 length is 14 residues. CDR1 is GTSNPN and CDR2 is SVGIG in the germline V gene (reference sequence). The V gene lost 3 bases and the J gene lost 2 bases, with 11 bases spanning the gap. The CDR3 sequence: CAWRIRGSKNIQYF. CDR3 DNA sequence: TGTGCCTGGAGAATACGAGGGTCCAAAAACATTCAGTACTTC.

CDR3 sequence: CASSPRLAGGSYNEQFF. In DNA, the CDR3 is TGTGCCAGCTCACCGAGACTAGCGGGGGGCTCCTACAATGAGCAGTTCTTC. The genes are TRBV18 and TRBJ2-1, with 13 bases that match TRBD2. The CDR3 spans 17 residues. The germline V gene encodes CDR1 KGHSH and CDR2 LQKENI. Trimming removed 3 bases from V and 0 bases from J; junction bases left unmatched: 2.

The chain recombines TRBV18 with TRBJ1-2; maybe TRBD1 (6 bases). Germline V gene sequence: CDR1 KGHSH, CDR2 LQKENI. This CDR3 spans 15 amino acids. V was trimmed by 3 bases and J by 0 bases, leaving 11 bases between them. The CDR3 region has the DNA TGTGCCAGCTCACCTGGACAGCAAGCTAACTATGGCTACACCTTC. Encoded protein: CASSPGQQANYGYTF.

Relative to its sample, this clone is medium-sized. The chain has TRBV6-2 or TRBV6-3 and TRBJ1-5; TRBD1 matches at 8 bases. Germline CDR1 reads MNHEY; CDR2 reads SVGEGT. The CDR3 runs to 15 residues. Trimming removed 6 bases from V and 6 bases from J; junction bases left unmatched: 10. This chain's CDR3 is CASSRGTGTTQPQHF. CDR3 in DNA: TGTGCCAGCAGCAGGGGGACAGGCACAACTCAGCCCCAGCATTTT.

This clone was counted a few times. The V gene is TRBV5-1, the J gene TRBJ1-1; 10 positions agree with TRBD1. The germline V gene has CDR1 SGHRS and CDR2 YFSETQ. V lost 4 bases to trimming and J lost 4 bases; unmatched junction nucleotides: 1. The CDR3 runs to 13 residues. This CDR3 is CASSRTGGTEAFF. The DNA for the CDR3 is TGCGCCAGCAGCAGGACAGGGGGCACTGAAGCTTTCTTT.

V and J are TRBV7-7 and TRBJ2-7; the D is unclear. Germline V gene sequence: CDR1 SSHAT, CDR2 FNYEAQ (reference sequence). V gave up 5 bases and J gave up 1 base, with 21 bases separating them. The CDR3 spans 17 residues. The CDR3 nucleotides read TGTGCCAGCAGCGTCAACCCGGGCCCCCGCGTTTCCTACGAGCAGTACGTC. This gives the protein CASSVNPGPRVSYEQYV.

This clone was observed a single time. As DNA, the CDR3 is TGTGCCAGCAGCTCCGACAGGACCTCTGGAAACACCATATATTTT. This sequence encodes CASSSDRTSGNTIYF. This chain joins TRBV5-4 and TRBJ1-3; TRBD1 is a possible D gene (6 bases). The CDR3 contains 15 residues. Trimming removed 3 bases from V and 0 bases from J, with 10 bases in between. CDR1 and CDR2 from the germline V gene are SGHNT and YYREEE (reference sequence).

The CDR3 coding sequence is TGTGCCAGCAGTCCCCCAGGGACCTTGAACACTGAAGCTTTCTTT. It codes for CASSPPGTLNTEAFF. The genes are TRBV28 and TRBJ1-1, with D maybe TRBD1 (5 bases). Trimming stripped 5 bases from V and 0 bases from J, with 13 bases between. The V gene's germline CDR1 is MDHEN and CDR2 SYDVKM. This CDR3 region has 15 residues.

The chain employs TRBV5-1 and TRBJ2-1; weak D call: TRBD1 (7 bases). V was pared by 4 bases and J by 3 bases, with 17 bases between. The CDR3 loop spans 16 amino acids. Germline V gene sequence: CDR1 SGHRS, CDR2 YFSETQ. The CDR3 reads CASSLGGGGYYNEQFF. The CDR3 DNA sequence: TGCGCCAGCAGCCTGGGTGGAGGGGGCTACTACAATGAGCAGTTCTTC.

CDR3 DNA sequence: TGCGCCAGCAGCCAAACTTCTACGGGCCTCTATGGCTACACCTTC. Translated, it gives CASSQTSTGLYGYTF. The chain is built from TRBV5-1 and TRBJ1-2; D is undetermined. CDR1 SGHRS and CDR2 YFSETQ come from the germline V gene. V was trimmed by 4 bases and J by 4 bases, leaving 17 bases between them. This CDR3 is built from 15 residues. The full variable domain, rest sourced from reference TRBV5-1 and TRBJ1-2, is KAGVTQTPRYLIKTRGQQVTLSCSPISGHRSVSWYQQTPGQGLQFLFEYFSETQRNKGNFPGRFSGRQFSNSRSEMNVSTLELGDSALYLCASSQTSTGLYGYTFGSGTRLTVV.

The chain has TRBV19 and TRBJ1-2; no clear D gene. Trimming shortened V by 3 bases and J by 1 base, and 6 bases separated the two germline ends. Germline CDR1 and CDR2: LNHDA and SQIVND (reference sequence). There are 13 residues in the CDR3. The CDR3 protein is CASSMVLNYGYTF. The DNA of the CDR3 is TGTGCCAGTAGTATGGTCCTTAACTATGGCTACACCTTC.

The rearrangement links TRBV6-5 to TRBJ1-5; no firm D call. This CDR3 is built from 14 residues. The germline gives CDR1 MNHEY, CDR2 SVGAGI. The V end was cut by 2 bases, the J end by 6 bases, with 11 bases between. The CDR3 spells CASSYGKGGQPQHF. DNA for the CDR3: TGTGCCAGCAGTTACGGGAAGGGAGGTCAGCCCCAGCATTTT.